The 32 T cell receptor beta chains given below trace back to one sample, sequenced in a study of OX40 agonist ivuxolimab in advanced cancers. Generated by immunoSEQ multiplex PCR, the TCRdb table keeps only in-frame clones and is missing some. The top ten hold approximately 0.5% of the sample, which has about 79,000 clones, around 92% seen once. The source material was CD4+ or CD8+ T cells sorted from blood, sampled in a trial of the OX40 agonist ivuxolimab. Source of these receptors: an adult with an advanced solid tumor such as melanoma, head and neck, liver or kidney cancer.

V gene TRBV11-3 combines with J gene TRBJ2-2; D tentatively reads TRBD1 or TRBD2 (6 bases each). The V gene's germline CDR1 is SGHNT and CDR2 YENEEA. CDR3 length: 15 amino acids. Trimming took off 4 bases at V and 9 bases at J, with 18 bases between the two ends. The CDR3 reads CASSSKGGATRELFF. In DNA, the CDR3 is TGTGCCAGCAGCTCAAAGGGGGGCGCGACCCGGGAGCTGTTTTTT.

This clone has only one observation. The rearrangement links TRBV19 to TRBJ2-6; no reliable D call. This CDR3 contains 17 residues. Deletions cut 5 bases from V and 0 bases from J, with 14 bases between. Germline V gives CDR1 LNHDA, CDR2 SQIVND (reference sequence). The CDR3 DNA is TGTGCCAGTAGTGGGTACGAAGGTTTCTCTGGGGCCAACGTCCTGACTTTC. It translates to CASSGYEGFSGANVLTF.

The CDR3 coding sequence is TGTGCCAGCAGCTTAGGGGGGCAAGGCTATGGCTACACCTTC. It specifies CASSLGGQGYGYTF. This chain uses TRBV11-2 with TRBJ1-2, with D possibly matching TRBD1 (6 bases). Germline CDR1 is SGHAT and CDR2 is FQNNGV. The germline V and J ends were trimmed by 1 base and 4 bases, with 10 bases remaining between them. This CDR3 is 14 amino acids long.

The chain couples TRBV7-3 to TRBJ1-1; D unresolved. CDR3 length: 14 amino acids. V was cut by 8 bases and J by 1 base, with 14 bases left in between. CDR1 is SGHTA, CDR2 FQGTGA, per germline. CDR3 region: CASPGPDQNTEAFF. In DNA, the CDR3 is TGTGCCAGCCCCGGCCCGGACCAGAACACTGAAGCTTTCTTT.

V gene TRBV7-2 combines with J gene TRBJ1-1; TRBD1 aligns across 10 bases. Germline V gives CDR1 SGHTA, CDR2 FQGNSA. The CDR3 loop spans 13 amino acids. V was pared by 3 bases and J by 5 bases, with 0 bases of the junction left unmatched. CDR3 protein: CASSLDRGTEAFF. The CDR3 DNA follows: TGTGCCAGCAGCTTGGACAGGGGGACTGAAGCTTTCTTT.

V usage is TRBV6-6 and J usage is TRBJ1-1; D not certain. The CDR3 covers 14 residues. Germline V gives CDR1 MNHNY, CDR2 SVGAGI (reference sequence). V lost 0 bases to trimming and J lost 1 base, with 6 bases between them. CDR3 amino acids: CASSYSSENTEAFF. The CDR3 DNA reads as TGTGCCAGCAGTTACTCGTCAGAGAACACTGAAGCTTTCTTT.

This clone appeared a few times. The rearrangement links TRBV19 to TRBJ1-2; TRBD1 matches at 9 bases. V shed 6 bases and J 4 bases; nucleotides not matched to a gene: 9. This CDR3 is built from 15 residues. Germline CDR1 LNHDA, CDR2 SQIVND (reference sequence). In DNA form, the CDR3 reads TGTGCCAGTAGCCGTACAACAGGGGGCGTCTATGGCTACACCTTC. Translating it yields CASSRTTGGVYGYTF. Supplemented by reference TRBV19 and TRBJ1-2, the full variable domain reads DGGITQSPKYLFRKEGQNVTLSCEQNLNHDAMYWYRQDPGQGLRLIYYSQIVNDFQKGDIAEGYSVSREKKESFPLTVTSAQKNPTAFYLCASSRTTGGVYGYTFGSGTRLTVV.

V usage is TRBV5-6 and J usage is TRBJ2-4, with D possibly being TRBD2 (5 bases). Germline V CDR1 and CDR2: SGHDT, YYEEEE. This CDR3 contains 13 residues. Trimming cost V 2 bases and J 4 bases, with 7 bases left between them. In DNA form, the CDR3 reads TGTGCCAGCAGCTTCCGCGGGAAAAACATTCAGTACTTC. Encoded protein: CASSFRGKNIQYF.

V and J are TRBV6-5 and TRBJ2-5, with TRBD2 as a possible D gene (5 bases). Germline V gene data show CDR1 as MNHEY and CDR2 as SVGAGI. This CDR3 has 12 residues. With 4 bases removed from V and 5 bases from J, the gap between germline ends came to 8 bases. CDR3 amino acids: CASSFSGETQYF. Here the CDR3 DNA reads TGTGCCAGCAGTTTCTCGGGGGAGACCCAGTACTTC.

The rearrangement uses TRBV30 and TRBJ2-7; 8 nucleotides align to TRBD2. Germline V CDR1 and CDR2: GTSNPN, SVGIG (reference sequence). The J segment lost 2 bases and the V segment lost 0 bases, leaving 12 bases of the junction unmatched. The CDR3 contains 17 residues. CDR3 sequence: CAWSVLYERELTYEQYF. CDR3 coding DNA: TGTGCCTGGAGTGTACTTTACGAGCGGGAGCTAACCTACGAGCAGTACTTC.

The chain combines TRBV5-4 with TRBJ2-5; 9 nucleotides align to TRBD1. With V trimmed by 1 base and J by 5 bases, 3 bases remained unmatched. Germline CDR1 reads SGHNT; CDR2 reads YYREEE (reference sequence). This CDR3 has 14 amino acids. This chain's CDR3 is CASSLMTGGETQYF. CDR3 bases: TGTGCCAGCAGCTTGATGACAGGGGGGGAGACCCAGTACTTC.

V gene TRBV6-4 combines with J gene TRBJ2-7; TRBD2 might be the D (5 bases). With 7 bases removed from V and 5 bases from J, the gap between germline ends came to 21 bases. This CDR3 has 15 amino acids. CDR1 is MRHNA and CDR2 is SNTAGT in the germline V gene. The CDR3 reads CASTPGEPDGDEQYF. The CDR3 nucleotides are TGTGCCAGCACCCCCGGGGAGCCAGACGGTGACGAGCAGTACTTC.

The rearrangement uses TRBV10-3 and TRBJ2-2, with 8 bases identical to TRBD2. J lost 5 bases, V lost 2 bases, and 10 bases had no gene match. The germline V gene encodes CDR1 ENHRY and CDR2 SYGVKD. This CDR3 comprises 17 residues. DNA of the CDR3: TGTGCCATCAGTGAGCCTCCAGCGGGAGTAGGGACCGGGGAGCTGTTTTTT. Amino acids: CAISEPPAGVGTGELFF.

The chain uses TRBV5-1 and TRBJ2-2, with D hard to call. Per the germline V gene, CDR1 is SGHRS and CDR2 is YFSETQ. The V end was cut by 1 base, the J end by 2 bases, with 6 bases between. The length of the CDR3 is 14 residues. CDR3 sequence reads: CASSLNSNTGELFF. The DNA for the CDR3 is TGCGCCAGCAGCTTGAACAGTAACACCGGGGAGCTGTTTTTT.

The chain employs TRBV11-2 and TRBJ2-1; 8 bases match TRBD1. CDR3 length equals 14 residues. Germline V CDR1 and CDR2: SGHAT, FQNNGV. The junction had 4 bases not matched to a gene; V was cut back by 7 bases and J by 2 bases. CDR3 region: CASKGQGAYNEQFF. In DNA form, the CDR3 reads TGTGCCAGCAAAGGACAGGGCGCCTACAATGAGCAGTTCTTC.

The V gene is TRBV19, the J gene TRBJ1-2; the D is unclear. Germline CDR1 LNHDA, CDR2 SQIVND (reference sequence). The germline V and J ends were trimmed by 0 bases and 8 bases, with 13 bases remaining between them. The CDR3 has 14 residues. The CDR3 protein is CASSIEIRHHGYTF. The CDR3 coding sequence is TGTGCCAGTAGTATAGAGATAAGGCATCACGGCTACACCTTC. Looking up the rest from reference TRBV19 and TRBJ1-2 gives the full variable domain: DGGITQSPKYLFRKEGQNVTLSCEQNLNHDAMYWYRQDPGQGLRLIYYSQIVNDFQKGDIAEGYSVSREKKESFPLTVTSAQKNPTAFYLCASSIEIRHHGYTFGSGTRLTVV.

The CDR3 loop reads CASSPPGTPDTQYF. CDR3 bases: TGTGCCAGCAGCCCTCCGGGAACTCCGGATACGCAGTATTTT. The chain has TRBV7-2 and TRBJ2-3; D may be TRBD2 (5 bases). V lost 5 bases to trimming and J lost 6 bases, with 15 bases between them. There are 14 residues in the CDR3. The germline V gene encodes CDR1 SGHTA and CDR2 FQGNSA.

Concerning this clone: Relative to the germline gene, one junction end is altered; a read error may explain this. The V gene is TRBV28, the J gene TRBJ2-7, with D perhaps matching TRBD2 (5 bases). Germline-derived CDR1 and CDR2 are MDHEN and SYDVKM. The CDR3 totals 12 residues. CDR3 in DNA: TGTGCCAGCAGTTTACTCCAAGGGAGCCCCATCTTC. Its protein is CASSLLQGSPIF.

This clone was recorded only once. This chain uses TRBV7-9 with TRBJ1-2, with D uncertain. The germline CDR1 and CDR2 sequences are SEHNR and FQNEAQ (reference sequence). CDR3 length: 12 amino acids. Trimming cost V 3 bases and J 8 bases, with 10 bases left between them. The CDR3, as DNA: TGTGCCAGCAGCTTCCCCGTTGGGGGCTACACCTTC. Its protein product is CASSFPVGGYTF.

This clone was found once. V gene TRBV7-2 combines with J gene TRBJ1-3; D gene ambiguous. CDR3 length: 15 residues. V shed 1 base and J shed 3 bases, with 10 bases lying between them. The germline V gene has CDR1 SGHTA and CDR2 FQGNSA. CDR3: CASSLGSNGGNTIYF. The DNA for the CDR3 is TGTGCCAGCAGCTTAGGCAGTAATGGTGGAAACACCATATATTTT.

This clone was observed once. The J gene is TRBJ2-5, the V gene TRBV30; D gene uncertain. The germline CDR1 and CDR2 sequences are GTSNPN and SVGIG (reference sequence). Trimming took off 0 bases at V and 0 bases at J, with 17 bases between the two ends. The CDR3 covers 17 residues. DNA of the CDR3: TGTGCCTGGAGTGTACTGGTAAAAAATCGGTACCAAGAGACCCAGTACTTC. Its protein is CAWSVLVKNRYQETQYF.

V usage is TRBV19 and J usage is TRBJ2-7; D is possibly TRBD1 or TRBD2 (6 bases each). This CDR3 contains 14 residues. CDR1 is LNHDA, CDR2 SQIVND, per germline (reference sequence). V lost 6 bases to trimming and J lost 5 bases, with 17 bases between them. CDR3: CASSIPGEENEQYF. CDR3 in DNA: TGTGCCAGTAGCATTCCAGGGGAGGAAAACGAGCAGTACTTC.

CDR3 amino acids: CASSRSNHEQYF. CDR3 nucleotide sequence: TGTGCCAGCAGCCGTAGCAACCACGAGCAGTACTTC. The V call is TRBV6-5, the J call TRBJ2-7; no definite D call. Germline assignment: CDR1 MNHEY and CDR2 SVGAGI. The V gene lost 6 bases and the J gene lost 5 bases, with 11 bases spanning the gap. The CDR3 sequence is 12 residues long.

This clone came up once. V is TRBV5-1 and J is TRBJ2-2; perhaps TRBD2 as D (6 bases). The CDR3 has 19 residues. The V end lost 1 base, the J end lost 7 bases, and 26 bases lay between the germline ends. Germline values: CDR1 SGHRS, CDR2 YFSETQ. CDR3 nucleotide sequence: TGCGCCAGCAGCTTGCAGGGCGGCAGGCAGCAATCCGGGGGCGGGGAGCTGTTTTTT. This encodes CASSLQGGRQQSGGGELFF.

The chain combines TRBV7-2 with TRBJ2-7; D is uncertain. CDR1 is SGHTA, CDR2 FQGNSA, per germline. V lost 0 bases, J lost 7 bases, and 10 bases lay in between. This CDR3 contains 13 residues. The CDR3 DNA sequence: TGTGCCAGCAGCTTAGCCGCACCTGGGGAGCAGTACTTC. The encoded protein is CASSLAAPGEQYF.

The chain couples TRBV4-2 to TRBJ2-7; 11 nucleotides match TRBD2. The CDR3 runs 16 residues. The V segment lost 3 bases and the J segment 0 bases; nucleotides outside the gene matches: 4. Germline V lookup: CDR1 LGHNA, CDR2 YNFKEQ. CDR3 loop: CASSQEGLADSYEQYF. The CDR3 coding sequence is TGTGCCAGCAGCCAGGAGGGACTAGCGGACTCCTACGAGCAGTACTTC.

This chain joins TRBV6-1 and TRBJ1-1, with D hard to call. Trimming removed 6 bases at V and 2 bases at J, with 10 bases between. CDR1 is MNHNS and CDR2 is SASEGT in the germline V gene. The CDR3 has 13 residues. CDR3 protein: CASSMIDNTEAFF. The CDR3 coding sequence is TGTGCCAGCAGCATGATAGACAACACTGAAGCTTTCTTT.

The chain recombines TRBV19 with TRBJ2-3, with 10 bases identical to TRBD2. V was clipped by 2 bases and J by 3 bases; unmatched bases: 5. Germline V gene data show CDR1 as LNHDA and CDR2 as SQIVND (reference sequence). This CDR3 comprises 16 residues. DNA for the CDR3: TGTGCCAGTAGTATACTAGCGGGAGTTGGGACAGATACGCAGTATTTT. It codes for CASSILAGVGTDTQYF. Using reference TRBV19 and TRBJ2-3 for the parts outside the CDR3, the full variable domain is DGGITQSPKYLFRKEGQNVTLSCEQNLNHDAMYWYRQDPGQGLRLIYYSQIVNDFQKGDIAEGYSVSREKKESFPLTVTSAQKNPTAFYLCASSILAGVGTDTQYFGPGTRLTVL.

This clone has just a few counts. The chain uses TRBV12-5 and TRBJ2-3, with 11 positions matching TRBD2. The junction had 1 base not matched to a gene; V was cut back by 3 bases and J by 5 bases. The CDR3 loop spans 14 amino acids. Germline assignment: CDR1 LGHNT and CDR2 FRNRAP. In DNA form, the CDR3 reads TGTGCTAGTGGTTTAGGACTAGCGGGAGATACGCAGTATTTT. Translating gives CASGLGLAGDTQYF.

The chain has TRBV30 and TRBJ1-1; TRBD1 agrees at 9 bases. Germline V lookup: CDR1 GTSNPN, CDR2 SVGIG (reference sequence). Trimming at V came to 3 bases and at J to 5 bases, leaving 10 bases not matched to a gene. The CDR3 runs 15 residues. The CDR3 reads CAWSDAGTGRTEAFF. In DNA form, the CDR3 reads TGTGCCTGGAGCGATGCCGGGACAGGGCGTACTGAAGCTTTCTTT.

The chain has TRBV25-1 and TRBJ1-1; no definite D call. This CDR3 is built from 11 residues. CDR1 is MGHDK, CDR2 SYGVNS, per germline. V lost 5 bases and J lost 4, with 5 bases in between. In nucleotides, the CDR3 is TGTGCCAGCAGTTCGGGCACTGAAGCTTTCTTT. Translated: CASSSGTEAFF.

The chain is built from TRBV12-5 and TRBJ1-5, with D unclear. The V end was cut by 3 bases, the J end by 0 bases, with 0 bases between. This CDR3 comprises 12 residues. Germline-derived CDR1 and CDR2 are LGHNT and FRNRAP. The CDR3 is CASGFSNQPQHF. For the CDR3, the DNA is TGTGCTAGTGGTTTTAGCAATCAGCCCCAGCATTTT.